The present T cell receptor beta chain was sequenced within a study of shared clonotypes between healthy human individuals. Study-level results: Only blood samples were collected, and tissue repertoires likely differ.

TCRdb keeps only in-frame clones here, not all; method: immunoSEQ multiplex PCR. The table records some 2,000,000 clones, 90% to 95% of them present only once. Trimming took 0 bases from V and 3 from J, leaving 9 bases between them. This CDR3 is built from 15 residues. Germline lookup yields CDR1 LGHNT and CDR2 FRNRAP. As concerns this clone: Antigen: not known.

Every contributor of samples was a Caucasian grown-up residing in Nashville, Tennessee. The CD4+ fraction was divided into a CD45RA+ naive subset and a CD45RA-negative memory subset. V gene TRBV12-5 combines with J gene TRBJ2-1, with D perhaps being TRBD1 or TRBD2 (5 bases each). This sequence originates from a man in his late teens or twenties in good health. The material sequenced was naive CD4+ T cells sorted from blood. The sample's subset: CD45RA+ positively selected. In DNA form, the CDR3 reads TGTGCTAGTGGTTTGGTACGGGGCAGCTACAATGAGCAGTTCTTC. Amino acid sequence: CASGLVRGSYNEQFF.